This T cell receptor beta chain was sequenced in a study of vaccination and CD4 T cells after COVID-19. The overall study: Convalescent patients, SARS-CoV-2 positive by nasal swab PCR, comprised 9 or 10 mild cases and one severe case.

About this clonotype: Its antigen remains unidentified.

This CDR3 has 14 amino acids. From germline, CDR1 is SEHNR and CDR2 FQNEAQ (reference sequence). With 2 bases clipped from V and 4 bases from J, the junction kept 1 base outside the gene matches. Study results and limitations: Convalescent patients were relatively few, and early post-infection timepoints were missing. Post-vaccination, and not before, a median about 90% of reactive clones appeared in convalescent patients.

With the Oncomine TCR Beta short-read assay, DNA from cultured CD4+ T cells was sequenced. TCRdb re-derived calls from the PCR reads in MiXCR, one entry per CDR3 protein. The sample lists around 15,000 distinct CDR3 sequences, 57% occurring once. Treatment denoted: roughly 10-day PBMC culture with coronavirus spike peptide pools or control peptides (ViraFEST assay). The authors isolated CD4+ T cells by negative selection after 10 to 11 days of culture. The sequence was collected from a human donor who had recovered from COVID-19. V usage is TRBV7-9 and J usage is TRBJ2-5; 10 nucleotides align to TRBD2. Sequencing input: CD4+ T cells from blood, cultured in vitro. This chain's CDR3 is CASSLSGRAETQYF. CDR3 DNA sequence: TGTGCCAGCAGCTTAAGCGGGAGGGCAGAGACCCAGTACTTC.